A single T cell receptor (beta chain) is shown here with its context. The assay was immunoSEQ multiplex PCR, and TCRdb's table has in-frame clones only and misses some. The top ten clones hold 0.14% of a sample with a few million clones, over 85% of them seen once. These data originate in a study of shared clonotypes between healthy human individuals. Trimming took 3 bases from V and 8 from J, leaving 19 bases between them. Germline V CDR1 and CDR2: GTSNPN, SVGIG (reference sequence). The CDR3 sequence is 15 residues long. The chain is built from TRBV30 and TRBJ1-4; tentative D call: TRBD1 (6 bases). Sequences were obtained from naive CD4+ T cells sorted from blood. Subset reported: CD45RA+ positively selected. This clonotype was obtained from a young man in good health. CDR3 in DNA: TGTGCCTGGAGCCCGGGGGGGGCAGTCGGGGAAAAACTGTTTTTT. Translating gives CAWSPGGAVGEKLFF.